A single T cell receptor (beta chain) is shown here with its context. The record originates from a study of T cell responses to AZD1222 COVID-19 vaccine. The trim removed 5 bases at V and 2 bases at J, leaving 5 bases unmatched. The CDR3 covers 14 residues. The germline gives CDR1 LNHDA, CDR2 SQIVND (reference sequence). This table comes from immunoSEQ multiplex PCR, and its TCRdb copy is limited to in-frame clones, with some not included. The table lists 130,000 or so clones, 80% to 90% of them singletons. This sequence originates from an adult in good health. The genes are TRBV19 and TRBJ2-7; 8 bases agree with TRBD1. Sample: peripheral blood, taken on day 0 of AZD1222 vaccination. The CDR3 DNA sequence: TGTGCCAGTAGTCCCGGACAGGGAGCCTACGAGCAGTACTTC. Protein: CASSPGQGAYEQYF.